This T cell receptor (beta chain) was obtained from a study of T cells in Graves' hyperthyroidism and ophthalmopathy. In this sample, this clonotype turned up many times. Amplification yielded TCR beta CDR3 regions, with RNA transcripts as the source. HTBI primers were the set used in a first-round RT-PCR of the TCR CDR3. MiXCR, run by TCRdb on the multiplex PCR reads, gives a single entry per CDR3 protein. The data hold some 770,000 distinct CDR3 sequences, with 16% observed a single time. V shed 3 bases and J 3 bases; nucleotides not matched to a gene: 5. The CDR3 covers 15 residues. The source is a young man with Graves' hyperthyroidism. The chain joins TRBV12-3 or TRBV12-4 to TRBJ2-5; 9 bases agree with TRBD2. Sequencing was carried out using blood. CDR3 protein: CASSLRGTSKETQYF. CDR3 in DNA: TGTGCCAGCAGTTTGAGAGGGACTAGCAAAGAGACCCAGTACTTC.